These 32 T cell receptor beta chains originate from one sample sequenced in a study of somatic mutations in cytotoxic T cells in rheumatoid arthritis. The assay was immunoSEQ multiplex PCR, and TCRdb's table has in-frame clones only and misses some. The sample contains 18,000 or so clones, roughly 72% of which appear only once. Source material: CD8+ T cells sorted from blood. The receptors were gathered from a man between 60 and 70 years old in good health.

This clone showed up just a few times. This chain connects TRBV10-1 to TRBJ2-2, with D perhaps matching TRBD1 (5 bases). The CDR3 runs to 15 residues. Germline-derived CDR1 and CDR2 are WNHNN and SYGVQD (reference sequence). Trimming stripped 4 bases from V and 1 base from J, with 10 bases between. The CDR3 here is CASSGRQRNTGELFF. DNA of the CDR3: TGCGCCAGCAGTGGACGACAGAGGAACACCGGGGAGCTGTTTTTT.

V and J are TRBV19 and TRBJ2-7; 10 nucleotides align to TRBD2. The junction had 13 bases not matched to a gene; V was cut back by 4 bases and J by 7 bases. Germline V gene lookup returns CDR1 LNHDA and CDR2 SQIVND (reference sequence). CDR3 length: 16 residues. CDR3 sequence: CASSTHRGLATKEQYF. The CDR3, as DNA: TGTGCCAGTAGTACCCACAGGGGACTAGCGACTAAGGAGCAGTACTTC.

This clone showed up just once. CDR3 DNA: TGTGCCATCAGTGAGTCCGGACAGGGGGCTAGAAACATTCAGTACTTC. This codes for CAISESGQGARNIQYF. J is TRBJ2-4 and V is TRBV10-3; 11 nucleotides align to TRBD1. J gave up 6 bases and V 0 bases, and 4 bases lay outside the gene matches. Per germline, CDR1 ENHRY and CDR2 SYGVKD. The length of the CDR3 is 16 residues.

The chain carries TRBV7-6 and TRBJ1-4; maybe TRBD1 (5 bases). The CDR3 loop spans 17 amino acids. The V end was cut by 6 bases, the J end by 5 bases, with 22 bases between. Looked up from germline, CDR1 is SGHVS and CDR2 is FNYEAQ. The CDR3 sequence: CASSSRANTGGNEKLFF. As DNA, the CDR3 is TGTGCCAGCAGTTCAAGGGCCAACACGGGGGGGAATGAAAAACTGTTTTTT. Filled out from reference TRBV7-6 and TRBJ1-4, the complete variable domain reads GAGVSQSPRYKVTKRGQDVALRCDPISGHVSLYWYRQALGQGPEFLTYFNYEAQQDKSGLPNDRFSAERPEGSISTLTIQRTEQRDSAMYRCASSSRANTGGNEKLFFGSGTQLSVL.

V gene TRBV14 combines with J gene TRBJ2-5, with TRBD2 matching over 12 bases. With V trimmed by 3 bases and J by 6 bases, 14 bases remained unmatched. This CDR3 contains 18 residues. Germline lookup yields CDR1 SGHDN and CDR2 FVKESK. The CDR3 sequence is CASSHQGLAGLAPQTQYF. The CDR3 DNA sequence: TGTGCCAGCAGCCACCAGGGACTAGCGGGCCTCGCCCCGCAGACCCAGTACTTC.

The chain joins TRBV6-5 to TRBJ1-6; a weak D match, TRBD1 (5 bases). V lost 1 base, J lost 5 bases, and 9 bases lay in between. Germline-derived CDR1 and CDR2 are MNHEY and SVGAGI. This CDR3 comprises 15 residues. CDR3 loop: CASSYWEGNNSPLHF. In DNA form, the CDR3 reads TGTGCCAGCAGTTACTGGGAGGGGAATAATTCACCCCTCCACTTT.

CDR3 sequence: CASSEGQGDGNQPQHF. The CDR3, as DNA: TGTGCCAGCAGTGAGGGACAGGGAGATGGAAATCAGCCCCAGCATTTT. The chain combines TRBV6-4 with TRBJ1-5; 9 nucleotides line up with TRBD1. In germline, CDR1 is MRHNA, CDR2 SNTAGT. The CDR3 is 16 residues long. V gave up 3 bases and J gave up 4 bases; unmatched junction bases: 7.

This chain connects TRBV5-5 to TRBJ2-1; TRBD2 matches at 10 bases. Losses at the gene ends were 2 bases for V and 9 bases for J; bases not matched to a gene: 5. The length of the CDR3 is 14 residues. In germline, CDR1 is SGHKS, CDR2 YYEKEE (reference sequence). The CDR3 region is CASSLSGRAVEQFF. The CDR3 nucleotides are TGTGCCAGCAGCTTAAGCGGGAGGGCCGTTGAGCAGTTCTTC.

The chain uses TRBV19 and TRBJ2-7; TRBD2 agrees at 11 bases. The V gene end was trimmed by 3 bases and the J gene end by 3 bases; junction bases not matched to a gene: 4. Germline V gives CDR1 LNHDA, CDR2 SQIVND (reference sequence). The CDR3 covers 15 residues. CDR3 in DNA: TGTGCCAGTAGTATCGGGACTAGCGGAAGCTACGAGCAGTACTTC. Its translation is CASSIGTSGSYEQYF.

The rearrangement uses TRBV5-6 and TRBJ2-5; D call uncertain. The germline V gene encodes CDR1 SGHDT and CDR2 YYEEEE. V dropped 0 bases and J dropped 1 base, with 7 bases sitting between them. The CDR3 is made up of 14 amino acids. The CDR3 protein is CASSLAGPQETQYF. The DNA of the CDR3 is TGTGCCAGCAGCTTGGCAGGCCCCCAAGAGACCCAGTACTTC.

V usage is TRBV27 and J usage is TRBJ2-1, with 7 bases identical to TRBD1. The ends lost 1 base at V and 0 bases at J; junction bases unmatched: 9. Germline CDR1 is MNHEY and CDR2 is SMNVEV (reference sequence). The CDR3 has 18 amino acids. The CDR3 DNA follows: TGTGCCAGCAGTTTATTGGGTACAGGGGTCCGCTCCTACAATGAGCAGTTCTTC. This codes for CASSLLGTGVRSYNEQFF.

This clone came up once. This rearrangement joins TRBV15 to TRBJ2-1, with 10 bases matching TRBD2. Germline loops: CDR1 LNHNV, CDR2 YYDKDF (reference sequence). V lost 3 bases, J lost 12 bases, and 11 bases stayed unmatched. The CDR3 covers 15 residues. The CDR3 loop reads CATSSTSGRAEGQFF. Here the CDR3 DNA reads TGTGCCACCAGCAGTACCAGCGGGAGGGCCGAGGGGCAGTTCTTC.

This chain uses TRBV29-1 with TRBJ2-5, with TRBD2 matching 9 bases. With 3 bases clipped from V and 0 bases from J, the junction kept 2 bases outside the gene matches. Germline values: CDR1 SQVTM, CDR2 ANQGSEA. The CDR3 totals 14 residues. This CDR3 is CSVELAGYQETQYF. The CDR3 DNA is TGCAGCGTTGAGCTAGCGGGGTACCAAGAGACCCAGTACTTC.

This clone has more than one count but fewer than ten. The CDR3 region has the DNA TGCGCCAGCAGCTTGGCCGAGACAGGGGCCCACGAGCAGTACTTC. Its translation: CASSLAETGAHEQYF. This rearrangement joins TRBV5-1 to TRBJ2-7; 8 positions match TRBD1. CDR1 is SGHRS and CDR2 is YFSETQ in the germline V gene. This CDR3 comprises 15 residues. V lost 0 bases, J lost 5 bases, and 7 bases stayed unmatched. Supplemented by reference TRBV5-1 and TRBJ2-7, the full variable domain reads KAGVTQTPRYLIKTRGQQVTLSCSPISGHRSVSWYQQTPGQGLQFLFEYFSETQRNKGNFPGRFSGRQFSNSRSEMNVSTLELGDSALYLCASSLAETGAHEQYFGPGTRLTVT.

V usage is TRBV6-4 and J usage is TRBJ2-1; tentatively, D is TRBD1 (5 bases). Germline loops: CDR1 MRHNA, CDR2 SNTAGT. Trimming shortened V by 2 bases and J by 6 bases, and 20 bases separated the two germline ends. This CDR3 comprises 17 residues. CDR3 DNA: TGTGCCAGCAGTGACGAGGCAGGGCCGTTCCTGGGCAATGAGCAGTTCTTC. Its protein is CASSDEAGPFLGNEQFF.

The V gene is TRBV29-1, the J gene TRBJ1-4; D is perhaps TRBD1 (6 bases). V lost 4 bases, J lost 0 bases, and 21 bases lay in between. Germline lookup yields CDR1 SQVTM and CDR2 ANQGSEA. The CDR3 sequence is 18 residues long. The CDR3 sequence: CSVAFSQGSRATNEKLFF. The DNA for the CDR3 is TGCAGCGTTGCTTTCTCACAGGGTAGTCGGGCAACTAATGAAAAACTGTTTTTT.

The chain carries TRBV4-1 and TRBJ1-2; 8 bases line up with TRBD1. From germline, CDR1 is MGHRA and CDR2 YSYEKL. This CDR3 comprises 19 residues. V dropped 3 bases and J dropped 0; count of bases not matched to a gene: 15. DNA for the CDR3: TGCGCCAGCAGCCAGGGGACAGGTGCCGATCCCACCCCTAACTATGGCTACACCTTC. It is translated as CASSQGTGADPTPNYGYTF.

The chain uses TRBV19 and TRBJ1-5; D call uncertain. This CDR3 spans 13 amino acids. The V and J ends lost 3 bases and 6 bases respectively, with 9 bases between them. The V gene's germline CDR1 is LNHDA and CDR2 SQIVND (reference sequence). The CDR3 loop reads CASSIPGSQPQHF. In nucleotides, the CDR3 is TGTGCCAGTAGTATTCCGGGGTCTCAGCCCCAGCATTTT.

The chain is built from TRBV7-6 and TRBJ2-7; 8 bases map to TRBD1. The CDR3 has 14 amino acids. Looked up from germline, CDR1 is SGHVS and CDR2 is FNYEAQ. With 5 bases clipped from V and 2 bases from J, the junction kept 5 bases outside the gene matches. CDR3 in amino acids: CASSTSQGAYEQYF. The CDR3 DNA follows: TGTGCCAGCAGCACATCACAGGGGGCCTACGAGCAGTACTTC.

The chain has TRBV19 and TRBJ2-7; 13 bases are shared with TRBD2. With 7 bases clipped from V and 2 bases from J, the junction kept 8 bases outside the gene matches. CDR3 length equals 16 residues. The germline V gene has CDR1 LNHDA and CDR2 SQIVND (reference sequence). CDR3 loop: CASKIRGLAGPYEQYF. CDR3 in DNA: TGTGCCAGTAAGATCCGGGGACTAGCGGGGCCCTACGAGCAGTACTTC.

The rearrangement links TRBV6-6 to TRBJ2-1; the match to TRBD1 covers 8 bases. The J segment lost 7 bases and the V segment lost 11 bases, leaving 13 bases of the junction unmatched. The CDR3 consists of 14 residues. Germline V gives CDR1 MNHNY, CDR2 SVGAGI (reference sequence). CDR3 coding DNA: TGTGCCTCCGTCCCCCAGGGGGCGCGTAATGAGCAGTTCTTC. It is translated as CASVPQGARNEQFF.

The chain uses TRBV5-6 and TRBJ2-1, with D perhaps matching TRBD2 (6 bases). The V and J ends lost 4 bases and 0 bases respectively, with 11 bases between them. Germline V gene data show CDR1 as SGHDT and CDR2 as YYEEEE. CDR3 length: 15 residues. The CDR3 DNA sequence: TGTGCCAGCAGCGCGGGGACGGGCTCCTACAATGAGCAGTTCTTC. This gives the protein CASSAGTGSYNEQFF. The full variable domain, completed using reference TRBV5-6 and TRBJ2-1, is DAGVTQSPTHLIKTRGQQVTLRCSPKSGHDTVSWYQQALGQGPQFIFQYYEEEERQRGNFPDRFSGHQFPNYSSELNVNALLLGDSALYLCASSAGTGSYNEQFFGPGTRLTVL.

This clone was detected once. The same CDR3 can be traced to other DNA sequences in this sample. This chain links TRBV7-9 with TRBJ2-5, with D maybe TRBD2 (6 bases). V was shortened by 0 bases and J by 5 bases, with 10 bases between the two germline ends. The CDR3 is 14 amino acids. Germline CDR1 reads SEHNR; CDR2 reads FQNEAQ (reference sequence). The chain's CDR3 is CASSLAAGQETQYF. CDR3 in DNA: TGTGCCAGCAGCTTAGCAGCGGGTCAGGAGACCCAGTACTTC.

The rearrangement links TRBV19 to TRBJ2-2; 10 bases fit TRBD1. With V trimmed by 4 bases and J by 7 bases, 6 bases remained unmatched. The CDR3 is made up of 15 amino acids. Looked up from germline, CDR1 is LNHDA and CDR2 is SQIVND (reference sequence). The CDR3: CASSTTGTGVGELFF. DNA for the CDR3: TGTGCCAGTAGTACGACCGGGACAGGGGTCGGGGAGCTGTTTTTT.

The rearrangement uses TRBV6-6 and TRBJ2-5; the D is unclear. Germline V gene data show CDR1 as MNHNY and CDR2 as SVGAGI (reference sequence). V was trimmed by 0 bases and J by 2 bases, leaving 7 bases between them. This CDR3 contains 14 residues. As DNA, the CDR3 is TGTGCCAGCAGTTACTCGGCCAGTCAAGAGACCCAGTACTTC. It translates to CASSYSASQETQYF.

V is TRBV7-9 and J is TRBJ1-1; D gene ambiguous. Trimming removed 3 bases from V and 1 base from J, with 12 bases in between. Germline V gives CDR1 SEHNR, CDR2 FQNEAQ (reference sequence). This CDR3 comprises 15 residues. CDR3 bases: TGTGCCAGCAGCTTTTTTGAGGGAGGGAACACTGAAGCTTTCTTT. Translation gives CASSFFEGGNTEAFF. The full variable domain, with the rest looked up from reference TRBV7-9 and TRBJ1-1, is DTGVSQNPRHKITKRGQNVTFRCDPISEHNRLYWYRQTLGQGPEFLTYFQNEAQLEKSRLLSDRFSAERPKGSFSTLEIQRTEQGDSAMYLCASSFFEGGNTEAFFGQGTRLTVV.

The chain combines TRBV7-9 with TRBJ2-3, with a possible D match to TRBD1 (6 bases). CDR1 and CDR2 from the germline V gene are SEHNR and FQNEAQ (reference sequence). The CDR3 length is 12 residues. V dropped 2 bases and J dropped 7 bases, with 7 bases sitting between them. This CDR3 reads CASSLRDNTQYF. CDR3 sequence (DNA): TGTGCCAGCAGCTTAAGGGACAATACGCAGTATTTT.

The rearrangement links TRBV5-1 to TRBJ2-2; TRBD2 agrees at 13 bases. The germline V gene has CDR1 SGHRS and CDR2 YFSETQ. J lost 3 bases, V lost 3 bases, and 5 bases had no gene match. The CDR3 is made up of 17 amino acids. Here the CDR3 reads CASSSGTSGMDTGELFF. The DNA for the CDR3 is TGCGCCAGCAGCTCCGGGACTAGCGGGATGGACACCGGGGAGCTGTTTTTT.

This chain connects TRBV7-6 to TRBJ2-2; TRBD2 aligns across 9 bases. After removal of 8 bases from V and 6 bases from J, the junction contained 10 bases not matched to a gene. This CDR3 has 15 amino acids. Germline V gene sequence: CDR1 SGHVS, CDR2 FNYEAQ. Here the CDR3 DNA reads TGTGCCAGCGGGCCAGGGACTAGCAAGTCCGGGGAGCTGTTTTTT. This encodes CASGPGTSKSGELFF. Full variable domain (outside the CDR3, taken from reference TRBV7-6 and TRBJ2-2): GAGVSQSPRYKVTKRGQDVALRCDPISGHVSLYWYRQALGQGPEFLTYFNYEAQQDKSGLPNDRFSAERPEGSISTLTIQRTEQRDSAMYRCASGPGTSKSGELFFGEGSRLTVL.

This chain links TRBV19 with TRBJ2-5; the D is unclear. CDR1 and CDR2 (germline): LNHDA, SQIVND (reference sequence). The CDR3 has 14 residues. V was cut by 1 base and J by 5 bases, with 11 bases left in between. The CDR3 sequence: CASSIAVGRETQYF. The CDR3 region has the DNA TGTGCCAGTAGTATAGCTGTGGGCAGGGAGACCCAGTACTTC. Full variable domain (remainder filled in from reference TRBV19 and TRBJ2-5): DGGITQSPKYLFRKEGQNVTLSCEQNLNHDAMYWYRQDPGQGLRLIYYSQIVNDFQKGDIAEGYSVSREKKESFPLTVTSAQKNPTAFYLCASSIAVGRETQYFGPGTRLLVL.

This clone was counted once. The V and J genes are TRBV5-6 and TRBJ2-5; D is perhaps TRBD2 (5 bases). TRBJ2-7 matches the DNA end more closely, so the J call is doubtful. The CDR3 spans 13 residues. Germline values: CDR1 SGHDT, CDR2 YYEEEE. The CDR3, as DNA: TGTGCCAGCAGCTCCGGGAACTCCTACGAGCAGTACTTC. It translates to CASSSGNSYEQYF.

This chain links TRBV7-8 with TRBJ2-5; 7 positions match TRBD1. V trimming: 1 base; J trimming: 5 bases; junction bases outside the gene matches: 10. Germline V gene lookup returns CDR1 SGHVS and CDR2 FQNEAQ. The CDR3 length is 16 residues. The CDR3 DNA sequence: TGTGCCAGCAGCTTAGTCGCGGTCAGGGGGATCGAGACCCAGTACTTC. Its translation is CASSLVAVRGIETQYF.